This T cell receptor beta chain was observed in a study of cytomegalovirus exposure and HLA in healthy donors. The germline gives CDR1 ENHRY, CDR2 SYGVKD. The CDR3 covers 13 residues. V dropped 1 base and J dropped 8 bases, with 11 bases sitting between them. This clone was counted only a few times. The antigen is not known. Whole-study findings and limits: The study listed under 200 cytomegalovirus-associated TCR beta chains.

Primers for the PCR totalled 60 Vbeta and 13 Jbeta. Method: immunoSEQ multiplex PCR; TCRdb's copy keeps in-frame clones and lacks some. This table has more than 100,000 clones, roughly 74% appearing once. This receptor was taken from a woman in her fifties or sixties in good health and CMV-seropositive. Input material: PBMCs. The chain couples TRBV10-3 to TRBJ1-1, with D possibly TRBD1 on 5 matching bases. The CDR3 region is CAISEFPRGEAFF. The CDR3 bases are TGTGCCATCAGTGAGTTCCCCCGGGGGGAAGCTTTCTTT.